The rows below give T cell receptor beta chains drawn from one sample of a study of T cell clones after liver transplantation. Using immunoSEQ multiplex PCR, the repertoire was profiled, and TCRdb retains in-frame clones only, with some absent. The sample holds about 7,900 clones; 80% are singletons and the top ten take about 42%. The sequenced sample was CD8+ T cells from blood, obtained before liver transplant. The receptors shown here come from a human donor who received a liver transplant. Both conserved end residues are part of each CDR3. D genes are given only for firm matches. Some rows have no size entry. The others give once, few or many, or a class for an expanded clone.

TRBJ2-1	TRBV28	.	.	CASSNRVNEQFF	TGTGCCAGCAGTAACAGGGTAAATGAGCAGTTCTTC
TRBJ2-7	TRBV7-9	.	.	CASSLVRGYEQYF	TGTGCCAGCAGCTTAGTTAGGGGGTACGAGCAGTACTTC
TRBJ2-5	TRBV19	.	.	CASSPSRGETQYF	TGTGCCAGTAGTCCCTCCCGCGGGGAGACCCAGTACTTC
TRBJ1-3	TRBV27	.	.	CASSLNAGNTIYF	TGTGCCAGCAGTCTAAACGCTGGAAACACCATATATTTT
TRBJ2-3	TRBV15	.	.	CATSKTASGDTQYF	TGTGCCACCAGCAAAACTGCCTCAGGGGATACGCAGTATTTT
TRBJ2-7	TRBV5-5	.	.	CASSLVSEQYF	TGTGCCAGCAGCTTGGTGAGTGAGCAGTACTTC
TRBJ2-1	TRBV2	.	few	CASSEPYEGQFF	TGTGCCAGCAGTGAACCCTATGAGGGGCAGTTCTTC
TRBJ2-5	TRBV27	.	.	CASSLRSGEYQETQYF	TGTGCCAGCAGTTTACGTAGCGGCGAGTACCAAGAGACCCAGTACTTC
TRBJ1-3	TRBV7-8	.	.	CASSYSRQASGNTIYF	TGTGCCAGCAGCTATAGCAGACAGGCCTCTGGAAACACCATATATTTT
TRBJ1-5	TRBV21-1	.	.	CASRNQGARQPQHF	TGTGCCAGCAGGAACCAGGGGGCAAGGCAGCCCCAGCATTTT
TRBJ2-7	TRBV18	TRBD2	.	CASSLSAGGLFYEQYF	TGTGCCAGCTCACTGTCAGCGGGGGGCCTGTTCTACGAGCAGTACTTC
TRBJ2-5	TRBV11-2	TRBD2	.	CASSLELAGGLAPSGETQYF	TGTGCCAGCAGCTTAGAACTAGCGGGGGGGTTGGCCCCTTCTGGTGAGACCCAGTACTTC